This T cell receptor beta chain was observed in a study of T cells after yellow fever vaccination. For this clonotype: The antigen is not known.

General study results and limits: Clonotypes appearing in both CD4 and CD8 compartments existed, and their share was small.

TCRdb analysed the 5' RACE reads with MiXCR anew, one entry per CDR3 protein. Of 300,000 to 450,000 distinct CDR3 sequences listed, around 8.1% are singletons. This clonotype originated in a man between 18 and 29 years old who received the YFV17D yellow fever vaccine. This material consisted of PBMCs, taken roughly 45 days after the first yellow fever vaccination.

The CDR3, as DNA: TGCGCCAGCAGCCAAGATCCAGGACAGGGGAGCGCTGAAGCTTTCTTT. The encoded protein is CASSQDPGQGSAEAFF. This sequence joins TRBV4-1 and TRBJ1-1; 9 bases align to TRBD1. Germline V lookup: CDR1 MGHRA, CDR2 YSYEKL. The CDR3 runs to 16 residues. J was trimmed by 6 bases and V by 0 bases; bases with no gene match: 8.